Listed below are T cell receptor beta chains from one sample, sequenced in a study of shared clonotypes between healthy human individuals. Profiling relied on immunoSEQ multiplex PCR, and the TCRdb table lists in-frame clones only, not all of them. The data contain fewer than 1.8 million clones, about 98.5% of them singletons. Input material: naive CD4+ T cells sorted from blood. Every receptor here comes from a man aged 25 to 45 in good health. Each CDR3 is given with its conserved first and last residue. A D gene is named only where the DNA matches it firmly. Not every row has a clone size; where given, it reads once, few, many or a size class.

>NA|TRBJ2-7|TRBV20-1|NA
CSAFARREQYF
TGCAGTGCGTTCGCTCGGCGCGAGCAGTACTTC
>NA|TRBJ1-3|TRBV7-9|NA
CASSHHDKGNTIYF
TGTGCCAGCAGTCATCATGATAAGGGAAACACCATATATTTT
>NA|TRBJ2-7|TRBV9|NA
CASSVDGGTVYEQYF
TGTGCCAGCAGCGTAGATGGGGGGACAGTCTACGAGCAGTACTTC
>once|TRBJ2-1|TRBV4-1|NA
CASSHIRDKQFF
TGCGCCAGCAGCCATATCCGGGACAAGCAGTTCTTC
>NA|TRBJ1-2|TRBV28|TRBD1
CASSLEFGQGASLANYGYTF
TGTGCCAGCAGTTTAGAATTCGGGCAGGGGGCCTCATTAGCTAACTATGGCTACACCTTC
>NA|TRBJ2-1|TRBV19|NA
CASSITKSSYNEQFF
TGTGCCAGTAGTATTACCAAAAGCTCCTACAATGAGCAGTTCTTC
>NA|TRBJ2-1|TRBV5-6|NA
CASSLLDEQFF
TGTGCCAGCAGCTTATTAGATGAGCAGTTCTTC
>NA|TRBJ2-7|TRBV7-9|NA
CASSLGHTSYEQYF
TGTGCCAGCAGCTTAGGACATACCTCCTACGAGCAGTACTTC
>NA|TRBJ2-7|TRBV19|TRBD2
CASSVSGTSGLEQYF
TGTGCCAGTAGTGTCTCCGGGACTAGCGGCCTCGAGCAGTACTTC
>NA|TRBJ1-1|TRBV6-4|NA
CASSDPGRTTEAFF
TGTGCCAGCAGTGACCCGGGGAGGACCACTGAAGCTTTCTTT
>NA|TRBJ1-5|TRBV20-1|NA
CSARLGQPQHF
TGCAGTGCTAGATTAGGCCAGCCCCAGCATTTT
>NA|TRBJ1-2|TRBV30|NA
CAWSVTGLGGYTF
TGTGCCTGGAGTGTAACAGGGCTGGGCGGCTACACCTTC
>NA|TRBJ2-3|TRBV7-3|TRBD1
CASSFGTGTDTQYF
TGTGCCAGCAGCTTTGGGACAGGGACAGATACGCAGTATTTT
>NA|TRBJ2-7|TRBV5-1|NA
CASSLAPPGSGNEQYF
TGCGCCAGCAGCTTGGCCCCCCCCGGGTCCGGGAACGAGCAGTACTTC
>NA|TRBJ2-2|TRBV19|TRBD1
CASRLKGTGGTPNTGELFF
TGTGCCAGTAGATTAAAGGGGACAGGGGGCACTCCGAACACCGGGGAGCTGTTTTTT
>once|TRBJ1-5|TRBV7-2|NA
CASSLGHLGGNQPQHF
TGTGCCAGCAGCCTGGGACACCTTGGAGGCAATCAGCCCCAGCATTTT
>NA|TRBJ1-4|TRBV5-1|TRBD1
CASSLDDRVGEKLFF
TGCGCCAGCAGCTTGGACGACAGGGTGGGGGAAAAACTGTTTTTT
>NA|TRBJ2-1|TRBV10-3|TRBD2
CATRGSGDEQFF
TGTGCCACTCGCGGGAGTGGTGATGAGCAGTTCTTC
>NA|TRBJ2-1|TRBV4-2|NA
CASSTGTSRAYEQFF
TGTGCCAGCAGCACAGGCACTAGTCGGGCCTATGAGCAGTTCTTC
>once|TRBJ1-1|TRBV6-1|TRBD1
CASTRDRGPNTEAFF
TGTGCCAGCACCCGGGACAGGGGACCGAACACTGAAGCTTTCTTT
>NA|TRBJ2-7|TRBV28|NA
CASSTRPYEQYF
TGTGCCAGCAGTACTCGCCCTTACGAGCAGTACTTC
>NA|TRBJ1-3|TRBV7-7|NA
CASSLGTGNTIYF
TGTGCCAGCAGCTTAGGTACAGGAAACACCATATATTTT
>NA|TRBJ2-2|TRBV15|TRBD1
CATSRPLQGSTGELFF
TGTGCCACCAGCAGGCCGTTACAGGGGTCCACCGGGGAGCTGTTTTTT
>NA|TRBJ1-5|TRBV9|TRBD1
CASSGTGSSNQPQHF
TGTGCCAGCAGCGGGACAGGGTCGAGCAATCAGCCCCAGCATTTT
>NA|TRBJ2-7|TRBV4-1|TRBD1
CASSHDTNLRQGANEQYF
TGCGCCAGCAGCCATGATACAAATCTCCGACAGGGGGCTAACGAGCAGTACTTC
>NA|TRBJ1-2|TRBV5-4|NA
CASSLVRRSNYGYTF
TGTGCCAGCAGCTTGGTGCGGAGGTCTAACTATGGCTACACCTTC
>NA|TRBJ2-7|TRBV10-3|TRBD1
CAISGGQTGIYEQYF
TGTGCCATCAGTGGGGGTCAGACAGGGATCTACGAGCAGTACTTC
>NA|TRBJ1-2|TRBV5-1|TRBD1
CASSFNRGPPYGYTF
TGCGCCAGCAGTTTCAACAGGGGGCCCCCCTATGGCTACACCTTC
>NA|TRBJ2-5|TRBV7-8|TRBD1
CASSFLSTTIWDRQETQYF
TGTGCCAGCAGCTTTTTGTCGACGACGATATGGGACAGACAAGAGACCCAGTACTTC
>NA|TRBJ2-6|TRBV18|NA
CASSDSHSGANVLTF
TGTGCCAGCTCTGACAGCCACTCTGGGGCCAACGTCCTGACTTTC
>NA|TRBJ2-5|TRBV4-3|TRBD1
CASSPGQGRETQYF
TGCGCCAGCAGCCCAGGACAGGGCCGGGAGACCCAGTACTTC
>NA|TRBJ2-1|TRBV19|NA
CASSMNLVVEQFF
TGTGCCAGTAGTATGAACCTTGTCGTTGAGCAGTTCTTC